Shown below are 4 T cell receptor beta chains from a single sample sequenced in a study of vaccination and CD4 T cells after COVID-19. Oncomine TCR Beta short-read sequencing was applied to DNA from cultured CD4+ T cells. Via MiXCR, TCRdb re-called the PCR reads, giving one row per CDR3 protein. The repertoire has approximately 7,200 distinct CDR3 sequences, 61% of them found once; the top ten carry around a third. Their specific antigens are unknown. Treatment reported: roughly 10-day PBMC culture with coronavirus spike peptide pools or control peptides (ViraFEST assay). The sequencing sample was made of CD4+ T cells from blood, cultured in vitro. These receptors were collected from a human donor who had recovered from COVID-19.

This clonotype came up a few times. This chain links TRBV7-9 with TRBJ1-6, with D unclear. The CDR3 has 10 residues. CDR1 is SEHNR and CDR2 is FQNEAQ in the germline V gene (reference sequence). V was pared by 8 bases and J by 8 bases, with 4 bases between. The CDR3 protein is CASGDSPLHF. The CDR3 coding sequence is TGTGCCAGCGGGGATTCACCCCTCCACTTT.

The chain employs TRBV6-1 and TRBJ2-7; maybe TRBD1 (6 bases). Trimming pared 7 bases from V and 0 bases from J, leaving 19 bases between. CDR3 length: 16 amino acids. Germline V gene sequence: CDR1 MNHNS, CDR2 SASEGT. CDR3 residues: CASTIGGRGYSYEQYF. CDR3 nucleotides: TGTGCCAGCACCATAGGTGGCAGGGGCTACTCCTACGAGCAGTACTTC.

The J gene is TRBJ2-5, the V gene TRBV7-9, with D maybe TRBD2 (6 bases). Germline V gene sequence: CDR1 SEHNR, CDR2 FQNEAQ (reference sequence). The CDR3 length is 13 residues. The ends were cut back, 5 bases at V and 5 bases at J, with 12 bases in the middle. CDR3 in amino acids: CASSKSSGETQYF. In nucleotides, the CDR3 is TGTGCCAGCAGCAAATCCAGCGGGGAGACCCAGTACTTC.

The chain couples TRBV11-3 to TRBJ1-2; D unresolved. Trimming removed 3 bases at V and 4 bases at J, with 9 bases between. Germline-derived CDR1 and CDR2 are SGHNT and YENEEA. The CDR3 runs to 13 residues. The CDR3 loop is CASSFTQSYGYTF. The CDR3 DNA follows: TGTGCCAGCAGCTTTACCCAGAGCTATGGCTACACCTTC.